A single sample is the source of the 15 T cell receptor beta chains below, sequenced in a study of shared clonotypes between healthy human individuals. Some clones are missing from TCRdb's copy, which holds only in-frame ones; the method was immunoSEQ multiplex PCR. The sample includes more than 1,200,000 clones, 98% to 99% of them seen just once. Material: naive CD4+ T cells sorted from blood. The sample's subset: CD45RA+ positively selected. Receptor source: a man aged 25 to 45 in good health.

This chain joins TRBV5-1 and TRBJ2-5, with D perhaps TRBD1 (6 bases). V was shortened by 1 base and J by 5 bases, with 9 bases between the two germline ends. This CDR3 is built from 13 residues. The germline CDR1 and CDR2 sequences are SGHRS and YFSETQ. CDR3 sequence reads: CASSLTGTETQYF. In DNA, the CDR3 is TGCGCCAGCAGCTTGACAGGGACGGAGACCCAGTACTTC.

This clone was picked up one time. The chain is built from TRBV19 and TRBJ2-1; TRBD2 matches 7 bases. V shed 5 bases, J shed 3 bases, and the junction held 4 bases outside the gene matches. The germline V gene has CDR1 LNHDA and CDR2 SQIVND (reference sequence). The CDR3 is 14 residues long. Here the CDR3 reads CASSPGGGYNEQFF. In DNA, the CDR3 is TGTGCCAGTAGTCCGGGGGGTGGCTACAATGAGCAGTTCTTC.

As to this clone: Relative to the germline gene, one junction end is altered; a read error may explain this. The chain carries TRBV6-1 and TRBJ1-1, with D perhaps matching TRBD1 (6 bases). The CDR3 length is 13 residues. The germline V gene encodes CDR1 MNHNS and CDR2 SASEGT. The CDR3 loop reads CASREGGLSEAFF. In nucleotides, the CDR3 is TGTGCCAGCAGAGAAGGGGGTCTCAGTGAAGCTTTCTTT.

Worth noting for this clone: The sample contains more than one DNA sequence encoding this CDR3. The chain joins TRBV7-2 to TRBJ2-1, with 7 bases identical to TRBD2. With V trimmed by 0 bases and J by 9 bases, 2 bases remained unmatched. Germline CDR1 and CDR2: SGHTA and FQGNSA. The CDR3 runs 13 residues. CDR3 residues: CASSLALAGEQFF. CDR3 sequence (DNA): TGTGCCAGCAGCTTAGCGTTAGCGGGTGAGCAGTTCTTC. Supplemented by reference TRBV7-2 and TRBJ2-1, the full variable domain reads GAGVSQSPSNKVTEKGKDVELRCDPISGHTALYWYRQSLGQGLEFLIYFQGNSAPDKSGLPSDRFSAERTGGSVSTLTIQRTQQEDSAVYLCASSLALAGEQFFGPGTRLTVL.

The V gene is TRBV7-9, the J gene TRBJ1-1, with unresolved D. The CDR3 is 15 residues long. The germline CDR1 and CDR2 sequences are SEHNR and FQNEAQ (reference sequence). The V and J ends lost 1 base and 0 bases respectively, with 9 bases between them. Written as DNA, the CDR3 is TGTGCCAGCAGCTTAGTTGAGTTCATGAACACTGAAGCTTTCTTT. Translation gives CASSLVEFMNTEAFF. The variable domain in full, with the rest retrieved from reference TRBV7-9 and TRBJ1-1, is DTGVSQNPRHKITKRGQNVTFRCDPISEHNRLYWYRQTLGQGPEFLTYFQNEAQLEKSRLLSDRFSAERPKGSFSTLEIQRTEQGDSAMYLCASSLVEFMNTEAFFGQGTRLTVV.

The gene calls are TRBV15 and TRBJ2-3, with D hard to call. The CDR3 is made up of 17 amino acids. Germline-derived CDR1 and CDR2 are LNHNV and YYDKDF (reference sequence). Trimming cost V 1 base and J 4 bases, with 18 bases left between them. CDR3 coding DNA: TGTGCCACCAGCAGAGGCCGCGCCTTACCGCACCCAGATACGCAGTATTTT. It is translated as CATSRGRALPHPDTQYF.

For the CDR3, the DNA is TGTGCCAGCAGCACCAGATCTTCTGGGGCCAACGTCCTGACTTTC. Amino acids: CASSTRSSGANVLTF. The chain combines TRBV7-9 with TRBJ2-6; D is undetermined. Per the germline V gene, CDR1 is SEHNR and CDR2 is FQNEAQ (reference sequence). V shed 5 bases and J shed 1 base, with 9 bases lying between them. The CDR3 totals 15 residues. The full variable domain, completed using reference TRBV7-9 and TRBJ2-6, is DTGVSQNPRHKITKRGQNVTFRCDPISEHNRLYWYRQTLGQGPEFLTYFQNEAQLEKSRLLSDRFSAERPKGSFSTLEIQRTEQGDSAMYLCASSTRSSGANVLTFGAGSRLTVL.

To note about this clone: This same CDR3 is encoded by further DNA sequences in the sample. The chain uses TRBV5-4 and TRBJ2-1; 9 bases align to TRBD2. The CDR3 is 15 amino acids. V trimming: 0 bases; J trimming: 5 bases; junction bases outside the gene matches: 3. Germline V gene sequence: CDR1 SGHNT, CDR2 YYREEE (reference sequence). Here the CDR3 reads CASSLGGRVNNEQFF. The CDR3 DNA sequence: TGTGCCAGCAGCTTGGGCGGGAGGGTGAACAATGAGCAGTTCTTC.

The chain links TRBV27 to TRBJ2-7; a weak D match, TRBD1 (5 bases). The CDR3 has 15 residues. Germline CDR1 reads MNHEY; CDR2 reads SMNVEV (reference sequence). The V gene lost 8 bases and the J gene lost 2 bases, with 19 bases spanning the gap. CDR3 in amino acids: CASGLAGQGPYEQYF. Written as DNA, the CDR3 is TGTGCCAGCGGTCTGGCTGGGCAGGGTCCCTACGAGCAGTACTTC.

The chain has TRBV7-9 and TRBJ2-7, with D perhaps matching TRBD1 (6 bases). The CDR3 is 13 residues long. Trimming cost V 0 bases and J 13 bases, with 16 bases left between them. The germline gives CDR1 SEHNR, CDR2 FQNEAQ (reference sequence). The CDR3, as DNA: TGTGCCAGCAGCTTAGCAGGGACAAGCCATGGTTACTTC. This sequence encodes CASSLAGTSHGYF.

The chain couples TRBV19 to TRBJ2-7, with 8 nucleotides matching TRBD2. Germline values: CDR1 LNHDA, CDR2 SQIVND (reference sequence). The CDR3 is 16 residues long. With V trimmed by 6 bases and J by 0 bases, 10 bases remained unmatched. The chain's CDR3 is CASRPTERGSSYEQYF. In DNA form, the CDR3 reads TGTGCCAGTAGACCCACCGAGCGGGGGAGCTCCTACGAGCAGTACTTC.

This sequence joins TRBV5-1 and TRBJ1-4, with TRBD1 matching over 8 bases. CDR3 length equals 14 residues. CDR1 and CDR2 from the germline V gene are SGHRS and YFSETQ. J lost 8 bases, V lost 4 bases, and 7 bases had no gene match. CDR3 nucleotide sequence: TGCGCCAGCAGCACAGGGGGGGCGAGGGAAAAACTGTTTTTT. Translating it yields CASSTGGAREKLFF.

The chain links TRBV18 to TRBJ2-7; D is ambiguous. Between the trimmed V and J ends, which lost 3 bases and 3 bases, there was a span of 6 bases. Per germline, CDR1 KGHSH and CDR2 LQKENI. The CDR3 has 12 amino acids. CDR3 DNA: TGTGCCAGCTCACCCGTCTACTACGAGCAGTACTTC. It codes for CASSPVYYEQYF.

The rearrangement uses TRBV9 and TRBJ2-7, with D perhaps TRBD1 or TRBD2 (5 bases each). Per germline, CDR1 SGDLS and CDR2 YYNGEE. The CDR3 totals 14 residues. Deletions cut 3 bases from V and 3 bases from J, with 13 bases between. The CDR3 region is CASSAGLESYEQYF. CDR3 nucleotide sequence: TGTGCCAGCAGCGCGGGGCTGGAAAGCTACGAGCAGTACTTC.

This rearrangement joins TRBV7-9 to TRBJ2-7; the match to TRBD1 covers 9 bases. This CDR3 is built from 15 residues. Trimming at V came to 1 base and at J to 3 bases, leaving 4 bases not matched to a gene. Germline V gene lookup returns CDR1 SEHNR and CDR2 FQNEAQ (reference sequence). The CDR3 nucleotides read TGTGCCAGCAGCTTAGACAGGGGGCTCGACTACGAGCAGTACTTC. Its protein is CASSLDRGLDYEQYF. Looking up the rest from reference TRBV7-9 and TRBJ2-7 gives the full variable domain: DTGVSQNPRHKITKRGQNVTFRCDPISEHNRLYWYRQTLGQGPEFLTYFQNEAQLEKSRLLSDRFSAERPKGSFSTLEIQRTEQGDSAMYLCASSLDRGLDYEQYFGPGTRLTVT.